This T cell receptor (beta chain) appears in the sequencing data of a study of T-cell reconstitution after alpha-beta-depleted transplantation in children. Trimming cost V 4 bases and J 0 bases, with 8 bases left between them. The CDR3 spans 14 residues. CDR1 is MNHEY and CDR2 is SMNVEV in the germline V gene (reference sequence). Researchers prepared the TCRbeta library using unique molecular identifiers, the study reports. TCRdb re-derived calls from the PCR reads in MiXCR, one entry per CDR3 protein. The data show roughly 400,000 distinct CDR3 sequences, over 20% seen once. The chain combines TRBV27 with TRBJ2-3; D is unclear. The TCR was taken from a human donor who donated a stem cell graft to a child with acute myeloid leukemia. The sequencing used PBMCs from the stem cell graft donor, collected from the stem cell graft. The chain's CDR3 is CASSSLLSTDTQYF. The CDR3 DNA is TGTGCCAGCAGTTCCCTGTTAAGCACAGATACGCAGTATTTT.